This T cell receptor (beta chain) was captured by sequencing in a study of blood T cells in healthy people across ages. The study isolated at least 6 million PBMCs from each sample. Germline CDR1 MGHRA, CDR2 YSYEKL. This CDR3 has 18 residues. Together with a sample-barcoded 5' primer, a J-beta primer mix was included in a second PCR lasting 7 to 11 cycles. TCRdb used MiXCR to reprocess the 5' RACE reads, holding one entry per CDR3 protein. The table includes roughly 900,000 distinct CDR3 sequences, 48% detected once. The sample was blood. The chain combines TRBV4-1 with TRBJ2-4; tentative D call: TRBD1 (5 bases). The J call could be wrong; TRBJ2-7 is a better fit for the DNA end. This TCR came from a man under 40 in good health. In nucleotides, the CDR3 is TGCGCCAGCAGCCAAGAGGCCGTGCGACAGATGCTCTCCTACGAGCAGTACTTC. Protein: CASSQEAVRQMLSYEQYF.